These 16 T cell receptor beta chains were sequenced from one sample in a study of blood T cell repertoires in COVID-19. Generated by immunoSEQ multiplex PCR, the TCRdb table keeps only in-frame clones and is missing some. This sample carries about 31,000 clones, about nine tenths of them seen once, and the ten largest clones take 7% to 10%. Input material: peripheral blood. The receptor set was obtained from a man between 65 and 85 years old with active or convalescent COVID-19.

V gene TRBV9 combines with J gene TRBJ1-1, with a tentative D call TRBD1 (5 bases). Per the germline V gene, CDR1 is SGDLS and CDR2 is YYNGEE. With 3 bases removed from V and 3 bases from J, the gap between germline ends came to 15 bases. The CDR3 extends over 15 amino acids. CDR3 nucleotides: TGTGCCAGCAGCGGCCCTTGGGGCGCGGACACTGAAGCTTTCTTT. It yields the protein CASSGPWGADTEAFF.

In regard to this clone: This specimen includes other DNA sequences encoding the same CDR3. The rearrangement uses TRBV18 and TRBJ1-2; a possible D gene is TRBD1 (5 bases). V was shortened by 0 bases and J by 5 bases, with 10 bases between the two germline ends. The CDR3 totals 14 residues. The V gene's germline CDR1 is KGHSH and CDR2 LQKENI. Here the CDR3 reads CASSPPTGGYGYTF. The CDR3, as DNA: TGTGCCAGCTCACCACCGACGGGGGGGTATGGCTACACCTTC.

The V and J genes are TRBV29-1 and TRBJ2-1; perhaps TRBD2 as D (5 bases). Germline lookup yields CDR1 SQVTM and CDR2 ANQGSEA. Trimming took off 0 bases at V and 7 bases at J, with 7 bases between the two ends. The CDR3 consists of 12 residues. The CDR3 DNA reads as TGCAGCGTTGAAGAATCGGGGAATGAGCAGTTCTTC. Its translation: CSVEESGNEQFF.

The chain joins TRBV2 to TRBJ1-5; tentative D call: TRBD1 (6 bases). The CDR3 loop spans 17 amino acids. Germline V gives CDR1 SNHLY, CDR2 FYNNEI. Trimming removed 0 bases from V and 0 bases from J, with 12 bases in between. CDR3 amino acids: CASSEARGGLSNQPQHF. CDR3 in DNA: TGTGCCAGCAGTGAAGCGCGTGGGGGCCTTAGCAATCAGCCCCAGCATTTT. Supplemented by reference TRBV2 and TRBJ1-5, the full variable domain reads EPEVTQTPSHQVTQMGQEVILRCVPISNHLYFYWYRQILGQKVEFLVSFYNNEISEKSEIFDDQFSVERPDGSNFTLKIRSTKLEDSAMYFCASSEARGGLSNQPQHFGDGTRLSIL.

The genes are TRBV7-9 and TRBJ2-7; possibly TRBD2 for D (5 bases). V lost 5 bases, J lost 0 bases, and 17 bases lay in between. This CDR3 region has 16 residues. The germline V gene has CDR1 SEHNR and CDR2 FQNEAQ (reference sequence). This chain's CDR3 is CASSPRGSGSSYEQYF. As DNA, the CDR3 is TGTGCCAGCAGCCCCAGAGGGTCCGGAAGCTCCTACGAGCAGTACTTC.

The gene calls are TRBV6-5 and TRBJ1-3; D unclear. Trimming shortened V by 6 bases and J by 1 base, and 4 bases separated the two germline ends. From germline, CDR1 is MNHEY and CDR2 SVGAGI. The CDR3 has 12 residues. CDR3 sequence (DNA): TGTGCCAGCAGGCTATCTGGAAACACCATATATTTT. Encoded protein: CASRLSGNTIYF.

The V gene is TRBV6-2 or TRBV6-3, the J gene TRBJ1-1; D may be TRBD1 (6 bases). Trimming cost V 1 base and J 1 base, with 10 bases left between them. The V gene's germline CDR1 is MNHEY and CDR2 SVGEGT. There are 15 residues in the CDR3. Here the CDR3 DNA reads TGTGCCAGCAGTTACTATATACAGGGGAACACTGAAGCTTTCTTT. Its translation is CASSYYIQGNTEAFF.

The chain is built from TRBV21-1 and TRBJ2-1; the DNA was not used to check the table's D call, TRBD1. TRBV21-1 is a known pseudogene. The CDR3 sequence is 17 residues long. This chain's CDR3 is CASSKSRKGTGGSGQFF. As DNA, the CDR3 is TGTGCCAGCAGCAAAAGTCGTAAAGGGACAGGGGGCTCCGGGCAGTTCTTC.

The V gene is TRBV18, the J gene TRBJ1-1; tentatively, D is TRBD1 (6 bases). V dropped 7 bases and J dropped 2 bases, with 11 bases sitting between them. There are 13 residues in the CDR3. The germline V gene has CDR1 KGHSH and CDR2 LQKENI. The CDR3 is CASFPGHNTEAFF. The CDR3 DNA is TGTGCCAGCTTCCCGGGACATAACACTGAAGCTTTCTTT.

This chain connects TRBV6-1 to TRBJ2-1, with 8 positions matching TRBD1. The V gene end was trimmed by 2 bases and the J gene end by 8 bases; junction bases not matched to a gene: 8. Germline values: CDR1 MNHNS, CDR2 SASEGT. This CDR3 is built from 15 residues. The CDR3 here is CASSESRDRNDEQFF. The DNA for the CDR3 is TGTGCCAGCAGTGAATCCCGGGACAGGAACGATGAGCAGTTCTTC.

This clone was seen just once. V gene TRBV6-5 combines with J gene TRBJ1-5, with 10 bases matching TRBD1. The CDR3 extends over 15 amino acids. Germline assignment: CDR1 MNHEY and CDR2 SVGAGI. V lost 2 bases and J lost 9; bases outside the gene matches: 7. Here the CDR3 reads CASSYGTGDTWPQHF. In DNA, the CDR3 is TGTGCCAGCAGTTACGGGACAGGGGATACCTGGCCCCAGCATTTT.

CDR3 in amino acids: CAWSSPARGPQHF. The CDR3 bases are TGTGCCTGGAGTTCCCCGGCCCGAGGGCCCCAGCATTTT. The chain couples TRBV30 to TRBJ1-5; D ambiguous. The CDR3 length is 13 residues. Trimming removed 2 bases at V and 9 bases at J, with 14 bases between. Germline-derived CDR1 and CDR2 are GTSNPN and SVGIG (reference sequence).

The V gene is TRBV11-2, the J gene TRBJ2-3; D gene uncertain. The CDR3 runs to 13 residues. Trimming took 1 base from V and 9 from J, leaving 11 bases between them. Germline CDR1 reads SGHAT; CDR2 reads FQNNGV. The CDR3 DNA reads as TGTGCCAGCAGCTTAGTCGTATTAGAAACGCAGTATTTT. Encoded protein: CASSLVVLETQYF.

The CDR3 DNA sequence: TGCAGCGTTGTGTCTAGCGGGAGGAGCACCGGGGAGCTGTTTTTT. It translates to CSVVSSGRSTGELFF. The chain joins TRBV29-1 to TRBJ2-2; 11 nucleotides agree with TRBD2. Germline CDR1 is SQVTM and CDR2 is ANQGSEA. After removal of 4 bases from V and 4 bases from J, the junction contained 5 bases not matched to a gene. The CDR3 is made up of 15 amino acids.

This clone occurred a few times. The chain employs TRBV29-1 and TRBJ1-1; 7 nucleotides agree with TRBD1. The junction had 4 bases not matched to a gene; V was cut back by 5 bases and J by 4 bases. The CDR3 sequence is 12 residues long. From germline, CDR1 is SQVTM and CDR2 ANQGSEA. CDR3 DNA: TGCAGCGTTACCAGGGGGAGCACTGAAGCTTTCTTT. It codes for CSVTRGSTEAFF.

This rearrangement joins TRBV7-3 to TRBJ2-2, with 10 bases lining up with TRBD1. The trim removed 4 bases at V and 3 bases at J, leaving 5 bases unmatched. This CDR3 has 16 amino acids. From germline, CDR1 is SGHTA and CDR2 FQGTGA. CDR3 nucleotide sequence: TGTGCCAGCAGCTCCCCGGGACAGGGGCACACCGGGGAGCTGTTTTTT. This encodes CASSSPGQGHTGELFF.